The 13 T cell receptor beta chains given below trace back to one sample, sequenced in a study of T cells in Graves' hyperthyroidism and ophthalmopathy. It was RNA transcripts that yielded the amplified TCR beta CDR3 regions. A first-round RT-PCR of the TCR CDR3 used the HTBI primer set. Each CDR3 protein gets one entry after TCRdb re-called the multiplex PCR reads with MiXCR. This table holds under 650,000 distinct CDR3 sequences, around 15% found once. The sample was blood. The source is a woman in her 30s with Graves' hyperthyroidism.

The chain couples TRBV28 to TRBJ1-5; TRBD1 matches at 7 bases. V trimming: 3 bases; J trimming: 0 bases; junction bases outside the gene matches: 8. The CDR3 loop spans 17 amino acids. Germline-derived CDR1 and CDR2 are MDHEN and SYDVKM. The chain's CDR3 is CASSFPTGQDSNQPQHF. As DNA, the CDR3 is TGTGCCAGCAGTTTCCCCACCGGACAGGATAGCAATCAGCCCCAGCATTTT.

There are a few counts of this clonotype. CDR3 nucleotides: TGCAGCGTTGAGGTGGAGACCCAGTACTTC. The encoded protein is CSVEVETQYF. V usage is TRBV29-1 and J usage is TRBJ2-5; no clear D gene. The CDR3 loop spans 10 amino acids. Trimming took 3 bases from V and 5 from J, leaving 4 bases between them. The germline CDR1 and CDR2 sequences are SQVTM and ANQGSEA. The full variable domain, its missing parts supplied by reference TRBV29-1 and TRBJ2-5, is SAVISQKPSRDICQRGTSLTIQCQVDSQVTMMFWYRQQPGQSLTLIATANQGSEATYESGFVIDKFPISRPNLTFSTLTVSNMSPEDSSIYLCSVEVETQYFGPGTRLLVL.

The chain links TRBV12-3 or TRBV12-4 to TRBJ1-5, with D unclear. The CDR3 spans 13 residues. The V end lost 3 bases, the J end lost 6 bases, and 9 bases lay between the germline ends. The CDR3 DNA is TGTGCCAGCAGTTTGGCTCTTTCTCAGCCCCAGCATTTT. Amino acids: CASSLALSQPQHF.

This clonotype was observed many times. The chain carries TRBV27 and TRBJ2-5; 9 bases are a match to TRBD1. The V gene's germline CDR1 is MNHEY and CDR2 SMNVEV (reference sequence). This CDR3 is 15 amino acids long. V lost 3 bases, J lost 4 bases, and 6 bases stayed unmatched. The CDR3: CASSFDRGRRETQYF. The CDR3 bases are TGTGCCAGCAGTTTCGACAGGGGGAGGAGAGAGACCCAGTACTTC.

At least ten counts were recorded for this clonotype. The rearrangement uses TRBV7-3 and TRBJ2-2, with 9 bases lining up with TRBD1. The V gene's germline CDR1 is SGHTA and CDR2 FQGTGA. The V and J ends lost 5 bases and 5 bases, in that order; junction bases with no gene match: 6. The CDR3 runs to 15 residues. The CDR3 reads CASSPPGQGTGELFF. CDR3 DNA: TGTGCCAGCAGCCCCCCGGGACAGGGAACCGGGGAGCTGTTTTTT.

This chain connects TRBV9 to TRBJ1-3; 8 nucleotides align to TRBD1. Per the germline V gene, CDR1 is SGDLS and CDR2 is YYNGEE. The CDR3 runs 18 residues. V lost 4 bases, J lost 0 bases, and 12 bases stayed unmatched. The CDR3 coding sequence is TGTGCCAGCAGCTGGGGACAGGCCCGGGCGGGCTCTGGAAACACCATATATTTT. It encodes CASSWGQARAGSGNTIYF.

The rearrangement uses TRBV12-3 or TRBV12-4 and TRBJ2-3; D remains unclear. This CDR3 is built from 14 residues. V was clipped by 3 bases and J by 4 bases, with 11 bases between them. CDR3 sequence (DNA): TGTGCCAGCAGTTTTGCCCGACTTGCAGATACGCAGTATTTT. Amino acid sequence: CASSFARLADTQYF.

In regard to this clonotype: A read error may be the cause here, since a much bigger clone is one base away. The rearrangement uses TRBV29-1 and TRBJ2-1; 7 bases match TRBD1. Germline CDR1 reads SQVTM; CDR2 reads ANQGSEA. The CDR3 contains 14 residues. CDR3 loop: CGAATGEAYNEQFF. The CDR3 DNA sequence: TGCGGCGCTGCCACAGGGGAAGCTTACAATGAGCAGTTCTTC.

There are many counts of this clonotype. The gene calls are TRBV28 and TRBJ2-3, with TRBD2 identical over 16 bases. CDR3 length equals 18 residues. Per the germline V gene, CDR1 is MDHEN and CDR2 is SYDVKM. The junction had 7 bases not matched to a gene; V was cut back by 3 bases and J by 4 bases. The CDR3 region is CASSLGGTSGREADTQYF. DNA for the CDR3: TGTGCCAGCAGTTTGGGCGGGACTAGCGGGAGGGAGGCAGATACGCAGTATTTT.

Note on this clonotype: A much larger clone sits a single nucleotide away, making a read error possible. The genes are TRBV11-2 and TRBJ2-1; tentatively, D is TRBD1 (6 bases). The germline CDR1 and CDR2 sequences are SGHAT and FQNNGV. This CDR3 comprises 16 residues. V was clipped by 5 bases and J by 0 bases, with 14 bases between them. The CDR3 loop reads CASSVGGGPSYNEQFF. CDR3 DNA sequence: TGTGCCAGCAGCGTAGGTGGGGGCCCCTCCTACAATGAGCAGTTCTTC.

This clonotype appeared many times. V usage is TRBV2 and J usage is TRBJ2-1; D is perhaps TRBD2 (6 bases). Between the trimmed V and J ends, which lost 4 bases and 8 bases, there was a span of 18 bases. Looked up from germline, CDR1 is SNHLY and CDR2 is FYNNEI. The CDR3 length is 15 residues. The CDR3 protein is CASSGTNGRNYEQFF. The DNA for the CDR3 is TGTGCCAGCAGTGGGACTAACGGGAGAAACTATGAGCAGTTCTTC.

This clonotype was detected ten times or more. J is TRBJ2-7 and V is TRBV6-1, with D possibly being TRBD2 (5 bases). CDR1 and CDR2 (germline): MNHNS, SASEGT. The CDR3 totals 13 residues. With 6 bases removed from V and 3 bases from J, the gap between germline ends came to 12 bases. CDR3 DNA: TGTGCCAGCAGGGGAATCGACTACTACGAGCAGTACTTC. Its protein product is CASRGIDYYEQYF.

This rearrangement joins TRBV27 to TRBJ2-7; possibly TRBD2 for D (6 bases). The CDR3 spans 15 residues. From germline, CDR1 is MNHEY and CDR2 SMNVEV (reference sequence). V lost 0 bases and J 3 bases, leaving 12 bases between the germline ends. Written as DNA, the CDR3 is TGTGCCAGCAGTTTATCCGGGCTAGCGAGCTACGAGCAGTACTTC. Translated, it gives CASSLSGLASYEQYF.